One sample yielded the 14 T cell receptor beta chains listed below, sequenced in a study of T cell responses to AZD1222 COVID-19 vaccine. The table came from immunoSEQ multiplex PCR; TCRdb's copy has only in-frame clones and leaves some out. Of about 120,000 clones in the sample, more than 75% are singletons; the top ten hold approximately 7.5%. The sequencing used peripheral blood, collected on day 0 of AZD1222 vaccination. These receptors all stem from an adult in good health.

The rearrangement links TRBV27 to TRBJ2-7, with 8 bases that match TRBD1. J lost 4 bases, V lost 6 bases, and 8 bases had no gene match. This CDR3 is 14 amino acids long. Germline V gene sequence: CDR1 MNHEY, CDR2 SMNVEV (reference sequence). Here the CDR3 reads CASRIGRGLYEQYF. CDR3 DNA sequence: TGTGCCAGCAGAATTGGCAGGGGGCTTTACGAGCAGTACTTC.

This rearrangement joins TRBV19 to TRBJ1-4, with a possible D match to TRBD1 (6 bases). CDR3 size: 14 residues. CDR1 is LNHDA and CDR2 is SQIVND in the germline V gene (reference sequence). V dropped 2 bases and J dropped 8 bases, with 12 bases sitting between them. CDR3 in DNA: TGTGCCAGTAGTATACGCGGGGGACACGAAAAACTGTTTTTT. As protein: CASSIRGGHEKLFF. Filled out from reference TRBV19 and TRBJ1-4, the complete variable domain reads DGGITQSPKYLFRKEGQNVTLSCEQNLNHDAMYWYRQDPGQGLRLIYYSQIVNDFQKGDIAEGYSVSREKKESFPLTVTSAQKNPTAFYLCASSIRGGHEKLFFGSGTQLSVL.

The chain uses TRBV11-1 and TRBJ2-7, with 10 bases fitting TRBD1. After removal of 5 bases from V and 3 bases from J, the junction contained 4 bases not matched to a gene. The CDR3 length is 14 residues. CDR1 SGHAT and CDR2 FQDESV come from the germline V gene (reference sequence). The CDR3, as DNA: TGTGCCAGCAGCGAGACAGGGGGCCGCTACGAGCAGTACTTC. Its translation is CASSETGGRYEQYF.

The chain recombines TRBV28 with TRBJ1-6; D not resolved. Trimming removed 8 bases from V and 3 bases from J, with 8 bases in between. The CDR3 consists of 13 residues. From germline, CDR1 is MDHEN and CDR2 SYDVKM. DNA for the CDR3: TGTGCCAGCCTACTCGACTATAATTCACCCCTCCACTTT. Its translation is CASLLDYNSPLHF.

The rearrangement joins TRBV3-1 (or the pseudogene TRBV3-2) to TRBJ2-7; 8 bases align to TRBD2. Trimming cost V 5 bases and J 4 bases; bases outside gene matches: 16. Germline CDR1 and CDR2: LGHDT and YNNKEL (reference sequence). The CDR3 loop spans 17 amino acids. Here the CDR3 reads CASSDRRGLAGSYEQYF. The CDR3 bases are TGTGCCAGCAGCGATAGAAGGGGTCTAGCGGGCTCTTACGAGCAGTACTTC.

The rearrangement uses TRBV19 and TRBJ1-2; weak D call: TRBD1 (6 bases). CDR1 LNHDA and CDR2 SQIVND come from the germline V gene (reference sequence). V was clipped by 7 bases and J by 5 bases, with 14 bases between them. The CDR3 contains 13 residues. The CDR3 is CASTKTGQYGYTF. The CDR3 DNA reads as TGTGCCAGTACCAAGACAGGCCAATATGGCTACACCTTC. Using reference TRBV19 and TRBJ1-2 for the parts outside the CDR3, the full variable domain is DGGITQSPKYLFRKEGQNVTLSCEQNLNHDAMYWYRQDPGQGLRLIYYSQIVNDFQKGDIAEGYSVSREKKESFPLTVTSAQKNPTAFYLCASTKTGQYGYTFGSGTRLTVV.

The chain combines TRBV3-1 (or the pseudogene TRBV3-2) with TRBJ1-3, with a weak D call TRBD1 (5 bases). The germline V gene encodes CDR1 LGHDT and CDR2 YNNKEL (reference sequence). The CDR3 covers 17 residues. V was shortened by 1 base and J by 3 bases, with 16 bases between the two germline ends. The CDR3 region is CASSQAPQGANGNTIYF. The CDR3 DNA sequence: TGTGCCAGCAGCCAAGCACCCCAGGGTGCAAATGGAAACACCATATATTTT.

This chain uses TRBV7-9 with TRBJ2-1; no reliable D call. There are 15 residues in the CDR3. Trimming took 4 bases from V and 0 from J, leaving 10 bases between them. Germline V gives CDR1 SEHNR, CDR2 FQNEAQ (reference sequence). The CDR3 loop reads CASSSKYPSYNEQFF. CDR3 DNA: TGTGCCAGCAGCTCTAAATACCCCTCCTACAATGAGCAGTTCTTC.

The V call is TRBV5-1, the J call TRBJ1-2, with 8 bases matching TRBD1. Germline V gene lookup returns CDR1 SGHRS and CDR2 YFSETQ. This CDR3 is 14 amino acids long. J lost 7 bases, V lost 1 base, and 6 bases had no gene match. Here the CDR3 reads CASSLPQGEGGYTF. The CDR3 DNA is TGCGCCAGCAGCTTGCCACAGGGGGAAGGTGGCTACACCTTC.

The sample holds many counts of this clone. The chain recombines TRBV5-4 with TRBJ2-7, with unresolved D. CDR3 size: 13 residues. CDR1 SGHNT and CDR2 YYREEE come from the germline V gene (reference sequence). The V and J ends lost 0 bases and 3 bases respectively, with 7 bases between them. The CDR3 DNA follows: TGTGCCAGCAGCTTGGATCGACACTACGAGCAGTACTTC. Amino acids: CASSLDRHYEQYF. Using reference TRBV5-4 and TRBJ2-7 for the parts outside the CDR3, the full variable domain is ETGVTQSPTHLIKTRGQQVTLRCSSQSGHNTVSWYQQALGQGPQFIFQYYREEENGRGNFPPRFSGLQFPNYSSELNVNALELDDSALYLCASSLDRHYEQYFGPGTRLTVT.

The rearrangement links TRBV28 to TRBJ1-5; D remains ambiguous. This CDR3 has 14 amino acids. Germline V CDR1 and CDR2: MDHEN, SYDVKM. Trimming took 0 bases from V and 3 from J, leaving 6 bases between them. CDR3 bases: TGTGCCAGCAGTTTATGGCAGGACAATCAGCCCCAGCATTTT. This encodes CASSLWQDNQPQHF.

The chain carries TRBV30 and TRBJ1-1, with a tentative D call TRBD1 (5 bases). Trimming left V 4 bases short and J 0 bases short, with 9 bases between. In germline, CDR1 is GTSNPN, CDR2 SVGIG (reference sequence). This CDR3 region has 13 residues. The CDR3 loop reads CAWTPDMNTEAFF. In nucleotides, the CDR3 is TGTGCCTGGACGCCGGACATGAACACTGAAGCTTTCTTT. The variable domain in full, with the rest retrieved from reference TRBV30 and TRBJ1-1, is SQTIHQWPATLVQPVGSPLSLECTVEGTSNPNLYWYRQAAGRGLQLLFYSVGIGQISSEVPQNLSASRPQDRQFILSSKKLLLSDSGFYLCAWTPDMNTEAFFGQGTRLTVV.

This clone was recorded once. The rearrangement joins TRBV30 to TRBJ1-1, with 7 positions matching TRBD1. Germline V gene lookup returns CDR1 GTSNPN and CDR2 SVGIG (reference sequence). V shed 0 bases and J 10 bases; nucleotides not matched to a gene: 2. This CDR3 contains 11 residues. The CDR3 is CAWSVQGSAFF. The CDR3 coding sequence is TGTGCCTGGAGTGTACAGGGGTCAGCTTTCTTT.

This clone was detected once. The gene calls are TRBV24-1 and TRBJ1-1; perhaps TRBD1 as D (5 bases). V lost 5 bases, J lost 5 bases, and 8 bases lay in between. The length of the CDR3 is 12 residues. The V gene's germline CDR1 is KGHDR and CDR2 SFDVKD. The chain's CDR3 is CATSARGTEAFF. CDR3 sequence (DNA): TGTGCCACCAGTGCGAGGGGAACTGAAGCTTTCTTT.